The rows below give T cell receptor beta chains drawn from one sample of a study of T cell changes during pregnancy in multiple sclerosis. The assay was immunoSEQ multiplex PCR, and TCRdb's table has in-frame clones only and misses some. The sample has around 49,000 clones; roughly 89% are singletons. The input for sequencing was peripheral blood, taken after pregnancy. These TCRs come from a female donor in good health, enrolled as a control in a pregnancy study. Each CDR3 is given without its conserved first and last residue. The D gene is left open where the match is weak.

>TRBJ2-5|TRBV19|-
ASSNSGQETQY
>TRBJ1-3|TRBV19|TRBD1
ASSRGQGYSGNTIY
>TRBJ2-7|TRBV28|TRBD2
ASRRTSGSFEQY
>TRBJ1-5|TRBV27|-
ASSPRPATASRQPQH
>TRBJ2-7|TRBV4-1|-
ASSQEGRARSYEQY
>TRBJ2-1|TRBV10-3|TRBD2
AISAGEESNEQF
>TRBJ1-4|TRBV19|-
ASSQAGIGEKLF
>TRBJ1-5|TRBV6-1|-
ASKGDSNQPQH
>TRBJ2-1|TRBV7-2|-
ASSLMRDEQF
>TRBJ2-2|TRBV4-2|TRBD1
ASSQSGDRETGELF
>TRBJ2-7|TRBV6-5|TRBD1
ASRMTGGGPYEQY
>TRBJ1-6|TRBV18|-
ASSPLPSTGQNSPLH
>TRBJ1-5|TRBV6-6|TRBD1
ASRPPGQGTDQPQH
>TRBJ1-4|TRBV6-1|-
ASSRTVSTNEKLF
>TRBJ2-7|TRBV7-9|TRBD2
ASSSSRLARPYEQY
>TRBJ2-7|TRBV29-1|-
SGQVSYEQY
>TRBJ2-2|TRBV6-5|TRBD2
ASSSGLAGRGELF
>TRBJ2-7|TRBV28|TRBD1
ASTEGQASYEQY
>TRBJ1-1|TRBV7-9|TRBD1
ASSKPGQGLRAVNTEAF
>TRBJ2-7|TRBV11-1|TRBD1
ASSWGPGQGSSYEQY
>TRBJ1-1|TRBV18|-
ASSPEANTEAF
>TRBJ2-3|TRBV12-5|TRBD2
ASVISGGPTDTQY
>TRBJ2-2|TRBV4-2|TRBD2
ASSQGLGDTGELF
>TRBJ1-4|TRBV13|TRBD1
ASSLARTGGNEKLF
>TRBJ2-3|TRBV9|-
ASSVGIATDTQY
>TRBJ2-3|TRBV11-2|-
ASSNYRDTQY
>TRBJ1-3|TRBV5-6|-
ASSHGRDMGGNTIY
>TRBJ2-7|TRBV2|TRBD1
ASSGLVTGGIYEQY
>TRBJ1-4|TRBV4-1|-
ASSQAPGSEKLF
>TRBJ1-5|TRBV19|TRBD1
ASSIVTGGRSNQPQH
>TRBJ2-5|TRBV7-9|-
ASSLGSRAYRQDQETQY
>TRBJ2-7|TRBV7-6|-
ASSLWTDEQY
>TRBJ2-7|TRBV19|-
ASSTHFEQY
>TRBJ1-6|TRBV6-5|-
ASSPVRANNSPLH
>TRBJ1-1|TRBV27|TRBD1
ASSPRQGAEAF
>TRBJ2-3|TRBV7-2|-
ASSLVAKNPDTQY
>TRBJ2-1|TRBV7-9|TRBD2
ASSLSGGPSSYNEQF
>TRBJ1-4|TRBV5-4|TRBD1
ASSFRQGSTNEKLF
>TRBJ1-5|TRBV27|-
ASSLSGRGGTQPQH
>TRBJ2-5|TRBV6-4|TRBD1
ASSDSGGPVLY
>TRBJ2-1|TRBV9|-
ASSVRGTEQF
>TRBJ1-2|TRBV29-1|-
SAPVGGYGYT
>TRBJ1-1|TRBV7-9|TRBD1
ASSLEAGTGLNTEAF
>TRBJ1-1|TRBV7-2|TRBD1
ASSPLGQGPIGQAF
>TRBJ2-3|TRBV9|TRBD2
ASSTDLTSGRLDTQY
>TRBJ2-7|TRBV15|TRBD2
ATSRESGGADEQY
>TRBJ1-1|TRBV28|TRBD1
ASSTTGVKRAF
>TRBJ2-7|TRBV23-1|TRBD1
ASSQPDRSLPPCDYEQY
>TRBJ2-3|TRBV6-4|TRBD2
ASSGKAGGTDTQY
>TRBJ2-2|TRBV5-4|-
ASSLPVNTGELF
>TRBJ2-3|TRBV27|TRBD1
ASSLKDRGWTDTQY
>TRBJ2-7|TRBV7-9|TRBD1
ASSAMDRGRGRAYEQY
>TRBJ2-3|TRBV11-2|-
ASSLKEGRGTDTQY
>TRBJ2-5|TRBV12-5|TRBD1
ASARDRVVSGETQY
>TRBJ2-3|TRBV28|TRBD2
ASSHGTSGAETQY
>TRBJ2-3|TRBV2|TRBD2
ASSGGRGAYTDTQY
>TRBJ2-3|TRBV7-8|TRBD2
ASSLGILLARRTDTQY
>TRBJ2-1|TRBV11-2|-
ASSLGVHYNEQF
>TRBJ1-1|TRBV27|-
ASRAGNEAF
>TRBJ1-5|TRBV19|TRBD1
ASSLRGTGVGQPQH